The text below deals with one T cell receptor beta chain. This specimen comes from a study of CD8 T cells in ankylosing spondylitis. MiXCR, run by TCRdb on the 5' RACE reads, gives a single entry per CDR3 protein. The sample includes 200,000 to 300,000 distinct CDR3 sequences, around 7.8% of them seen just once. Sequenced input: blood, either unsorted or a sorted T cell fraction (not recorded which). The receptor's source is a male donor with ankylosing spondylitis or in good health (not recorded which).

CDR3: CASSIRLRNTEAFF. The CDR3 region has the DNA TGTGCCAGTAGTATAAGGTTGAGGAACACTGAAGCTTTCTTT. The chain couples TRBV19 to TRBJ1-1; D gene ambiguous. CDR3 length: 14 amino acids. CDR1 is LNHDA and CDR2 is SQIVND in the germline V gene (reference sequence). V lost 2 bases and J 1 base, leaving 8 bases between the germline ends. Filled out from reference TRBV19 and TRBJ1-1, the complete variable domain reads DGGITQSPKYLFRKEGQNVTLSCEQNLNHDAMYWYRQDPGQGLRLIYYSQIVNDFQKGDIAEGYSVSREKKESFPLTVTSAQKNPTAFYLCASSIRLRNTEAFFGQGTRLTVV.